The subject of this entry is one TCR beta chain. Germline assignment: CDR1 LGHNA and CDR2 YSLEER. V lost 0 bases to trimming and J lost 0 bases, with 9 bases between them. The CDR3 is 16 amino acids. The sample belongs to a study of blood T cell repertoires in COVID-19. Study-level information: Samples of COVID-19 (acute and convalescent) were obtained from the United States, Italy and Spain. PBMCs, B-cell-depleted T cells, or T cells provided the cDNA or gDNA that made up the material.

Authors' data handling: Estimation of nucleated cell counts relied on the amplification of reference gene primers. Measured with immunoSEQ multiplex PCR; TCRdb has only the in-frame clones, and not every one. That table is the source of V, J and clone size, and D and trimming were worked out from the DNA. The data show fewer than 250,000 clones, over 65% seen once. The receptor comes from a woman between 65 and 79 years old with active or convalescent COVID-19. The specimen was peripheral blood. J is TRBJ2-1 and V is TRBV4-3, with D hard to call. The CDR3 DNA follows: TGCGCCAGCAGCCAAGAAGCAGGTAGCTCCTACAATGAGCAGTTCTTC. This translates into CASSQEAGSSYNEQFF.